These 5 T cell receptor beta chains came from one sample sequenced in a study of blood T cells in healthy people across ages. A second about 7 to 12 cycle PCR used barcoded and J-beta primers. TCRdb re-analysed the 5' RACE reads in MiXCR, keeping a single row per CDR3 protein. Of 790,000 or so distinct CDR3 sequences listed, less than 60% are singletons. The sequenced sample consisted of blood. These receptors were taken from an elderly man in good health.

In this sample, this clonotype turned up a few times. The chain joins TRBV20-1 to TRBJ2-7, with TRBD2 matching 14 bases. The CDR3 sequence is 18 residues long. The junction had 9 bases not matched to a gene; V was cut back by 2 bases and J by 0 bases. From germline, CDR1 is DFQATT and CDR2 SNEGSKA (reference sequence). The CDR3 nucleotides are TGCAGTGCTAGAACCAATCCCGGGACTAGCGGGAGCTCCTACGAGCAGTACTTC. It translates to CSARTNPGTSGSSYEQYF.

This chain joins TRBV10-3 and TRBJ2-3; 10 bases match TRBD2. The V gene end was trimmed by 2 bases and the J gene end by 3 bases; junction bases not matched to a gene: 5. This CDR3 contains 16 residues. Germline V gives CDR1 ENHRY, CDR2 SYGVKD. The CDR3 loop is CAISEQASGSTDTQYF. CDR3 DNA: TGTGCCATCAGTGAGCAGGCTAGCGGGAGTACAGATACGCAGTATTTT.

As concerns this clonotype: At one end the junction does not follow the germline gene, possibly because of a read error. V is TRBV7-9 and J is TRBJ2-5; D unclear. CDR1 is SEHNR and CDR2 is FQNEAQ in the germline V gene (reference sequence). The CDR3 totals 12 residues. CDR3 protein: CASGLERAEPYF. CDR3 DNA: TGTGCCAGCGGCTTAGAGCGAGCTGAGCCGTACTTC. Together with reference TRBV7-9 and TRBJ2-5, the CDR3 gives the full variable domain: DTGVSQNPRHKITKRGQNVTFRCDPISEHNRLYWYRQTLGQGPEFLTYFQNEAQLEKSRLLSDRFSAERPKGSFSTLEIQRTEQGDSAMYLCASGLERAEPYFGPGTRLLVL.

V gene TRBV20-1 combines with J gene TRBJ2-3; D is undetermined. This CDR3 has 14 residues. CDR1 and CDR2 from the germline V gene are DFQATT and SNEGSKA (reference sequence). V dropped 3 bases and J dropped 0 bases, with 10 bases sitting between them. The DNA for the CDR3 is TGCAGTGCTAGTCCGTTGGACAGCACAGATACGCAGTATTTT. As protein: CSASPLDSTDTQYF.

The chain carries TRBV12-3 or TRBV12-4 and TRBJ2-4; either TRBD1 or TRBD2 may fit D (5 bases each). The J call may be wrong; the DNA end is better matched by TRBJ2-7. There are 14 residues in the CDR3. In DNA, the CDR3 is TGTGCCAGCATCCTTAGGGCAGGGAGCGGCGAGCAGTACTTC. It translates to CASILRAGSGEQYF.